These 9 T cell receptor beta chains share one sample of origin, sequenced in a study of T-cell reconstitution after alpha-beta-depleted transplantation in children. A library of TCRbeta sequences, prepared with unique molecular identifiers, was generated. Each CDR3 protein is one row after TCRdb ran MiXCR on the PCR reads. The data hold over 400,000 distinct CDR3 sequences, with about 12% observed a single time. The sample consisted of PBMCs from the stem cell graft donor, taken from the stem cell graft. The receptor set was obtained from a human donor who donated a stem cell graft to a child with combined immunodeficiency.

In this sample, this clonotype turned up many times. This sequence joins TRBV6-2 or TRBV6-3 and TRBJ2-7, with TRBD1 matching over 7 bases. CDR1 is MNHEY, CDR2 SVGEGT, per germline. Trimming took 0 bases from V and 0 from J; bases not matched to a gene: 5. This CDR3 is 16 amino acids long. This CDR3 is CASSYSGQEPSYEQYF. Written as DNA, the CDR3 is TGTGCCAGCAGTTACTCCGGACAGGAGCCCTCCTACGAGCAGTACTTC.

CDR3 DNA sequence: TGTGCCAGCAGTCCCGACAGAAATAAAAACATTCAGTACTTC. Translation gives CASSPDRNKNIQYF. The rearrangement uses TRBV12-3 or TRBV12-4 and TRBJ2-4; D might be TRBD1 (5 bases). V lost 5 bases to trimming and J lost 4 bases, with 12 bases between them. The CDR3 is 14 residues long.

This clonotype was recorded many times. The genes are TRBV4-2 and TRBJ1-2; no reliable D call. Germline V gives CDR1 LGHNA, CDR2 YNFKEQ. The CDR3 covers 15 residues. Trimming took off 4 bases at V and 3 bases at J, with 15 bases between the two ends. The CDR3 loop is CASSPAEGRDYGYTF. DNA of the CDR3: TGTGCCAGCAGCCCAGCCGAGGGCAGAGACTATGGCTACACCTTC.

This clonotype was seen ten or more times. This chain joins TRBV7-8 and TRBJ2-1, with TRBD2 matching over 7 bases. V trimming: 0 bases; J trimming: 4 bases; junction bases outside the gene matches: 6. This CDR3 has 16 residues. The V gene's germline CDR1 is SGHVS and CDR2 FQNEAQ. The CDR3 is CASSLARDYSYNEQFF. CDR3 nucleotides: TGTGCCAGCAGCTTAGCGCGGGACTACTCTTACAATGAGCAGTTCTTC.

This clonotype came up many times. V gene TRBV7-2 combines with J gene TRBJ2-7, with D perhaps TRBD1 (5 bases). CDR3 length: 14 residues. Germline-derived CDR1 and CDR2 are SGHTA and FQGNSA. Deletions cut 0 bases from V and 3 bases from J, with 9 bases between. CDR3 DNA: TGTGCCAGCAGCTTAGCTCTGGACAACTACGAGCAGTACTTC. Its protein is CASSLALDNYEQYF.

V usage is TRBV4-3 and J usage is TRBJ2-7; no reliable D call. CDR3 length equals 14 residues. Germline values: CDR1 LGHNA, CDR2 YSLEER. The V end was cut by 1 base, the J end by 3 bases, with 10 bases between. The CDR3 region is CASSQAVGHYEQYF. CDR3 DNA sequence: TGCGCCAGCAGCCAAGCGGTCGGGCACTACGAGCAGTACTTC.

This chain joins TRBV4-3 and TRBJ1-1; D is unresolved. V lost 3 bases to trimming and J lost 6 bases, with 11 bases between them. Germline CDR1 and CDR2: LGHNA and YSLEER. The CDR3 extends over 13 amino acids. In nucleotides, the CDR3 is TGCGCCAGCAGCCAGGATCCGGTCGCTGAAGCTTTCTTT. Translating it yields CASSQDPVAEAFF.

This clonotype came up a few times. The J gene is TRBJ2-2, the V gene TRBV27; 10 nucleotides agree with TRBD2. Germline V gives CDR1 MNHEY, CDR2 SMNVEV (reference sequence). This CDR3 is built from 15 residues. Trimming took 1 base from V and 9 from J; bases not matched to a gene: 5. The CDR3 sequence is CASSLFSGRPRELFF. The CDR3 nucleotides read TGTGCCAGCAGTTTATTTAGCGGGAGGCCCCGGGAGCTGTTTTTT.

The rearrangement joins TRBV12-5 to TRBJ2-1; D perhaps matches TRBD2 (5 bases). V gave up 5 bases and J gave up 8 bases, with 10 bases separating them. This CDR3 is 12 amino acids long. Germline-derived CDR1 and CDR2 are LGHNT and FRNRAP. CDR3 coding DNA: TGTGCTAGTGGTGAAACTAGTTATGAGCAGTTCTTC. Protein product: CASGETSYEQFF.